Listed below are T cell receptor beta chains from one sample, sequenced in a study of identifying expanded T cells in peripheral blood. The repertoire was sequenced with immunoSEQ multiplex PCR; TCRdb's copy has only in-frame clones and lacks some. The table lists 110,000 or so clones, 88% of them singletons. Sample: blood. All receptors derive from a person between 18 and 75 years old in good health. Both conserved end residues are part of each CDR3. Each record gives: J gene, V gene, CDR3 length, D gene, clone size, CDR3 protein, CDR3 DNA. D genes are given only for firm matches. Clone sizes are given selectively: once, few, many, or a class where the clone is expanded.

>TRBJ2-4|TRBV6-4|16|.|.
CASSVLQGRAKNIQYF
TGTGCCAGCAGCGTCTTGCAGGGTCGAGCCAAAAACATTCAGTACTTC
>TRBJ2-3|TRBV5-1|13|TRBD2|.
CASRLAGGDTQYF
TGCGCCAGCAGGTTAGCGGGGGGAGATACGCAGTATTTT
>TRBJ2-2|TRBV29-1|14|TRBD2|.
CSVADSGGAGELFF
TGCAGCGTTGCGGATAGCGGGGGGGCCGGGGAGCTGTTTTTT
>TRBJ1-2|TRBV7-2|13|.|few
CASSLARAGGYTF
TGTGCCAGCAGCTTAGCGAGGGCGGGGGGCTACACCTTC
>TRBJ2-4|TRBV4-1|15|.|.
CASSQGPIAKNIQYF
TGCGCCAGCAGCCAAGGGCCTATAGCCAAAAACATTCAGTACTTC
>TRBJ2-1|TRBV12-5|15|TRBD2|.
CASGFAGGIYNEQFF
TGTGCTAGTGGTTTTGCGGGAGGCATCTACAATGAGCAGTTCTTC
>TRBJ1-2|TRBV5-1|14|.|.
CASSFERKGYGYTF
TGCGCCAGCAGCTTCGAGAGAAAGGGGTATGGCTACACCTTC
>TRBJ1-1|TRBV30|13|.|.
CAWSRTANTEAFF
TGTGCCTGGTCCCGGACGGCGAACACTGAAGCTTTCTTT
>TRBJ2-5|TRBV18|15|TRBD1|.
CASSPLQGQAETQYF
TGTGCCAGCTCACCACTTCAGGGACAGGCAGAGACCCAGTACTTC
>TRBJ2-2|TRBV28|13|.|.
CASSLGAAGRLFF
TGTGCCAGCAGCCTTGGGGCGGCGGGGAGGCTGTTTTTT
>TRBJ1-1|TRBV11-1|13|.|.
CASNFGEDTEAFF
TGTGCCAGCAACTTCGGGGAGGACACTGAAGCTTTCTTT
>TRBJ2-7|TRBV5-8|16|.|.
CASSLAFGTPSYEQYF
TGTGCCAGCAGCTTGGCATTCGGGACACCTTCCTACGAGCAGTACTTC
>TRBJ2-7|TRBV28|15|TRBD1|once
CASNLSGTGRHEQYF
TGTGCCAGCAACCTATCCGGGACAGGTCGCCACGAGCAGTACTTC
>TRBJ2-7|TRBV7-2|13|.|.
CASSPGSTAEQYF
TGTGCCAGCAGCCCCGGGTCTACTGCCGAGCAGTACTTC
>TRBJ1-3|TRBV2|14|.|.
CASSGRLSGNTIYF
TGTGCCAGCAGTGGCCGGCTCTCTGGAAACACCATATATTTT
>TRBJ2-2|TRBV7-2|13|.|.
CASSFLSTGELFF
TGTGCCAGCAGTTTCCTCAGCACCGGGGAGCTGTTTTTT
>TRBJ2-1|TRBV7-8|15|TRBD1|.
CASSAFQGAYNEQFF
TGTGCCAGCAGCGCATTTCAGGGGGCCTACAATGAGCAGTTCTTC
>TRBJ2-5|TRBV5-1|11|.|.
CASSLEETQYF
TGCGCCAGCAGCTTGGAGGAGACCCAGTACTTC
>TRBJ2-2|TRBV11-2|13|.|once
CASSFGGTGELFF
TGTGCCAGCAGCTTCGGTGGCACCGGGGAGCTGTTTTTT
>TRBJ2-7|TRBV6-6|16|TRBD2|.
CASSLGLAGGSYEQYF
TGTGCCAGCAGTTTAGGACTAGCGGGGGGTTCCTACGAGCAGTACTTC
>TRBJ2-7|TRBV7-2|15|.|.
CASSASGVRLGEQYF
TGTGCCAGCAGCGCCTCAGGGGTTCGATTGGGCGAGCAGTACTTC
>TRBJ2-7|TRBV14|17|.|.
CASSQDFTVWSSYEQYF
TGTGCCAGCAGCCAAGACTTCACGGTATGGAGCTCCTACGAGCAGTACTTC
>TRBJ2-1|TRBV7-3|15|.|.
CASSLNPGANNEQFF
TGTGCCAGCAGCTTAAACCCAGGGGCAAACAATGAGCAGTTCTTC
>TRBJ1-3|TRBV9|17|.|.
CASSAPRGGAAGNTIYF
TGTGCCAGCAGCGCACCTCGAGGGGGGGCGGCAGGAAACACCATATATTTT
>TRBJ1-3|TRBV5-5|12|.|.
CASSLSGNTIYF
TGTGCCAGCAGCTTGAGTGGAAACACCATATATTTT
>TRBJ2-7|TRBV11-2|16|TRBD2|.
CASSQRLAGWEYEQYF
TGTGCCAGCAGCCAGCGACTAGCGGGATGGGAATACGAGCAGTACTTC
>TRBJ2-1|TRBV28|14|.|.
CASSLAGLYNEQFF
TGTGCCAGCAGTCTGGCGGGCTTATACAATGAGCAGTTCTTC
>TRBJ1-6|TRBV4-1|17|TRBD1|.
CASSHSRSQGEVSPLHF
TGCGCCAGCAGCCACAGTCGGTCGCAGGGGGAAGTTTCACCCCTCCACTTT